Below are 19 T cell receptor beta chains sequenced from a single sample in a study of graft-versus-host responses after intestinal transplantation. Their antigen targets remain unknown. The method was immunoSEQ multiplex PCR; TCRdb's version includes in-frame clones alone and lacks a portion of them. The sample records about 59,000 clones, almost 95% being singletons. The starting material was unstimulated CD4+ T cells sorted from spleen or lymph node cells, obtained before transplant. All receptors derive from a human donor who was the organ donor for an intestinal transplant.

The chain recombines TRBV10-2 with TRBJ1-2, with TRBD1 as a possible D gene (6 bases). V lost 0 bases, J lost 4 bases, and 15 bases lay in between. The CDR3 has 16 amino acids. Per germline, CDR1 WSHSY and CDR2 SAAADI. CDR3 bases: TGCGCCAGCAGTGAGTCGGGTAGGGGGGCCGGCTATGGCTACACCTTC. Translation gives CASSESGRGAGYGYTF.

The rearrangement links TRBV6-4 to TRBJ2-1; 7 bases are a match to TRBD2. From germline, CDR1 is MRHNA and CDR2 SNTAGT. The CDR3 covers 15 residues. J was trimmed by 4 bases and V by 2 bases; bases with no gene match: 5. The CDR3 protein is CASSDGRAGYNEQFF. In nucleotides, the CDR3 is TGTGCCAGCAGTGACGGGAGGGCGGGTTACAATGAGCAGTTCTTC.

The chain carries TRBV4-3 and TRBJ1-2; 7 nucleotides match TRBD1. This CDR3 is 13 amino acids long. The junction had 3 bases not matched to a gene; V was cut back by 2 bases and J by 6 bases. Germline CDR1 LGHNA, CDR2 YSLEER. The CDR3 sequence is CASSQYRGDGYTF. The DNA of the CDR3 is TGCGCCAGCAGCCAATACAGGGGAGATGGCTACACCTTC.

The chain combines TRBV5-6 with TRBJ2-7; TRBD1 agrees at 7 bases. Germline values: CDR1 SGHDT, CDR2 YYEEEE. V trimming: 4 bases; J trimming: 0 bases; junction bases outside the gene matches: 7. The CDR3 contains 15 residues. DNA of the CDR3: TGTGCCAGCAGCGGGGGACAGCGCCTCTCCTACGAGCAGTACTTC. Protein: CASSGGQRLSYEQYF.

The chain couples TRBV6-5 to TRBJ1-1; D remains ambiguous. CDR3 size: 12 residues. The ends were cut back, 4 bases at V and 4 bases at J, with 7 bases in the middle. Per germline, CDR1 MNHEY and CDR2 SVGAGI. The CDR3 DNA sequence: TGTGCCAGCAGTTCCCGTGGCACTGAAGCTTTCTTT. Protein: CASSSRGTEAFF.

The V call is TRBV7-3, the J call TRBJ2-1, with TRBD2 identical over 10 bases. Trimming took 6 bases from V and 8 from J; bases not matched to a gene: 7. The CDR3 extends over 14 amino acids. Germline values: CDR1 SGHTA, CDR2 FQGTGA. This chain's CDR3 is CASRSSGGSDEQFF. For the CDR3, the DNA is TGTGCCAGCAGGAGTAGCGGGGGGTCCGATGAGCAGTTCTTC.

The chain has TRBV19 and TRBJ1-2; no clear D gene. There are 16 residues in the CDR3. Trimming removed 2 bases at V and 0 bases at J, with 13 bases between. The V gene's germline CDR1 is LNHDA and CDR2 SQIVND (reference sequence). The CDR3 loop reads CASSISGRNANYGYTF. CDR3 DNA sequence: TGTGCCAGTAGTATATCGGGCAGAAACGCTAACTATGGCTACACCTTC.

The rearrangement uses TRBV11-3 and TRBJ2-1; TRBD2 matches at 11 bases. V shed 3 bases and J 8 bases; nucleotides not matched to a gene: 9. CDR1 and CDR2 from the germline V gene are SGHNT and YENEEA. There are 16 residues in the CDR3. The CDR3: CASSLDSGGAKDEQFF. The CDR3 DNA reads TGTGCCAGCAGCTTGGATAGCGGGGGGGCCAAGGATGAGCAGTTCTTC.

This clone has only one observation. The genes are TRBV10-3 and TRBJ2-1; D not resolved. V was pared by 7 bases and J by 6 bases, with 16 bases between. Per the germline V gene, CDR1 is ENHRY and CDR2 is SYGVKD. CDR3 length: 14 residues. CDR3 region: CAIKSSRKFNEQFF. The CDR3 bases are TGTGCCATCAAAAGTAGTCGAAAGTTCAATGAGCAGTTCTTC.

The J gene is TRBJ2-7, the V gene TRBV4-3; the match to TRBD1 covers 7 bases. The CDR3 totals 17 residues. Losses at the gene ends were 4 bases for V and 4 bases for J; bases not matched to a gene: 16. Germline V gene data show CDR1 as LGHNA and CDR2 as YSLEER. Here the CDR3 reads CASSRGAGTDEGYEQYF. CDR3 in DNA: TGCGCCAGCAGCCGCGGCGCCGGGACAGATGAGGGTTACGAGCAGTACTTC.

The chain is built from TRBV5-6 and TRBJ1-2; tentative D call: TRBD1 (6 bases). The length of the CDR3 is 13 residues. V gave up 4 bases and J gave up 8 bases, with 15 bases separating them. CDR1 is SGHDT, CDR2 YYEEEE, per germline. CDR3 sequence: CASSIPDSQGYTF. The CDR3 coding sequence is TGTGCCAGCAGCATTCCGGACAGTCAAGGCTACACCTTC.

The V and J genes are TRBV2 and TRBJ1-1; D perhaps matches TRBD1 (6 bases). Trimming stripped 7 bases from V and 0 bases from J, with 9 bases between. CDR1 is SNHLY and CDR2 is FYNNEI in the germline V gene. The CDR3 consists of 13 residues. CDR3 in DNA: TGTGCCAGCAAAGAGGGGGTGAACACTGAAGCTTTCTTT. This sequence encodes CASKEGVNTEAFF.

V gene TRBV19 combines with J gene TRBJ2-4; TRBD2 matches at 8 bases. The CDR3 is 16 amino acids. Trimming took 2 bases from V and 0 from J; bases not matched to a gene: 3. The germline CDR1 and CDR2 sequences are LNHDA and SQIVND (reference sequence). Here the CDR3 reads CASSINGGVAKNIQYF. CDR3 in DNA: TGTGCCAGTAGTATAAACGGGGGGGTAGCCAAAAACATTCAGTACTTC.

The V call is TRBV7-8, the J call TRBJ1-6; no reliable D call. The CDR3 length is 16 residues. V gave up 1 base and J gave up 6 bases, with 13 bases separating them. The germline V gene has CDR1 SGHVS and CDR2 FQNEAQ. CDR3 in amino acids: CASSLVGQLGNSPLHF. CDR3 sequence (DNA): TGTGCCAGCAGCTTAGTCGGGCAGCTCGGTAATTCACCCCTCCACTTT.

The chain is built from TRBV6-1 and TRBJ1-2, with 7 bases aligning to TRBD1. CDR3 length: 15 amino acids. Germline V gene sequence: CDR1 MNHNS, CDR2 SASEGT. J was trimmed by 4 bases and V by 1 base; bases with no gene match: 6. CDR3 sequence reads: CASSEVPGQAYGYTF. CDR3 DNA sequence: TGTGCCAGCAGTGAAGTCCCCGGACAGGCCTATGGCTACACCTTC.

This clone was recorded once. V and J are TRBV7-2 and TRBJ2-3; the D gene could be TRBD1 or TRBD2 (5 bases each). V was cut by 1 base and J by 4 bases, with 15 bases left in between. The germline gives CDR1 SGHTA, CDR2 FQGNSA. CDR3 size: 16 residues. The DNA of the CDR3 is TGTGCCAGCAGCTTAGTGAGAGGGGCGCCGGCAGATACGCAGTATTTT. Its protein product is CASSLVRGAPADTQYF.

The chain links TRBV18 to TRBJ2-7; D is uncertain. Trimming took 8 bases from V and 5 from J, leaving 10 bases between them. The CDR3 consists of 11 residues. The germline gives CDR1 KGHSH, CDR2 LQKENI. Here the CDR3 reads CASTESDEQYF. The DNA of the CDR3 is TGTGCCAGCACAGAGAGCGACGAGCAGTACTTC.

This clone came up once. The rearrangement links TRBV30 to TRBJ1-2; 8 positions agree with TRBD1. Trimming at V came to 4 bases and at J to 8 bases, leaving 12 bases not matched to a gene. The CDR3 consists of 14 residues. CDR1 and CDR2 from the germline V gene are GTSNPN and SVGIG (reference sequence). CDR3 sequence: CAWKPGTGFGGYTF. The CDR3 region has the DNA TGTGCCTGGAAACCCGGGACAGGTTTTGGCGGCTACACCTTC. The full variable domain, in which reference TRBV30 and TRBJ1-2 provide the parts outside the CDR3, is SQTIHQWPATLVQPVGSPLSLECTVEGTSNPNLYWYRQAAGRGLQLLFYSVGIGQISSEVPQNLSASRPQDRQFILSSKKLLLSDSGFYLCAWKPGTGFGGYTFGSGTRLTVV.

V gene TRBV5-1 combines with J gene TRBJ1-1; no reliable D call. The V end was cut by 2 bases, the J end by 6 bases, with 14 bases between. The CDR3 has 14 residues. Germline loops: CDR1 SGHRS, CDR2 YFSETQ. The CDR3: CASSFSVQVAEAFF. In DNA, the CDR3 is TGCGCCAGCAGCTTTAGTGTGCAGGTCGCTGAAGCTTTCTTT.